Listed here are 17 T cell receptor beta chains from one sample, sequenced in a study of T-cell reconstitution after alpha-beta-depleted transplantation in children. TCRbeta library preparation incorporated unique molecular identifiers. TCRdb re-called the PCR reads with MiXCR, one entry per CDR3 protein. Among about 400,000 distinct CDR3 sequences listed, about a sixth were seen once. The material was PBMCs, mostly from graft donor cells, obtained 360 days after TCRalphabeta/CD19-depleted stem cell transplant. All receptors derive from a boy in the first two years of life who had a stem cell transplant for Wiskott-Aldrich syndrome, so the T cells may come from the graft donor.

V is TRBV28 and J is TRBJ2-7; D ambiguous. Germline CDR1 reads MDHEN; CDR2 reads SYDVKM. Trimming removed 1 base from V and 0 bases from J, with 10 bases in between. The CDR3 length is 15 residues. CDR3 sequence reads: CASSLSPGLSYEQYF. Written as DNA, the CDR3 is TGTGCCAGCAGTTTATCGCCGGGTCTCTCCTACGAGCAGTACTTC.

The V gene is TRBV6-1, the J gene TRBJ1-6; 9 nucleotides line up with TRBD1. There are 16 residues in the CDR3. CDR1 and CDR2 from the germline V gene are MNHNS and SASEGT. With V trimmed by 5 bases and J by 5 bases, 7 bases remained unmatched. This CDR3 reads CASSRGQGWHNSPLHF. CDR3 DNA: TGTGCCAGCAGTCGAGGACAGGGGTGGCATAATTCACCCCTCCACTTT.

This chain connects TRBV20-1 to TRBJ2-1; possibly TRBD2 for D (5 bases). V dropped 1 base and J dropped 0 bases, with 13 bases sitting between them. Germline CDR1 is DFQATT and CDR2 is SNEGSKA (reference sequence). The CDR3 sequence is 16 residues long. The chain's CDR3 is CSARVASPYSYNEQFF. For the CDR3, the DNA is TGCAGTGCTAGAGTGGCTAGCCCTTACTCCTACAATGAGCAGTTCTTC.

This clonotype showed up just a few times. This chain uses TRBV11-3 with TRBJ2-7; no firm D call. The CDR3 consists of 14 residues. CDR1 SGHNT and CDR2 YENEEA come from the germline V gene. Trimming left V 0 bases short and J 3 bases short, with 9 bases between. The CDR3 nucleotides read TGTGCCAGCAGCTTAGATCCTACCATCTACGAGCAGTACTTC. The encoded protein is CASSLDPTIYEQYF.

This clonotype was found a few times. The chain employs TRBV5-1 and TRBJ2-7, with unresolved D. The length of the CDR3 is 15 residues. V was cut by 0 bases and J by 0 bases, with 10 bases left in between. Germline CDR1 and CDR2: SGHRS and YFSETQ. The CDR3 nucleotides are TGCGCCAGCAGCTTGGGACTCCGCAACTCCTACGAGCAGTACTTC. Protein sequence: CASSLGLRNSYEQYF.

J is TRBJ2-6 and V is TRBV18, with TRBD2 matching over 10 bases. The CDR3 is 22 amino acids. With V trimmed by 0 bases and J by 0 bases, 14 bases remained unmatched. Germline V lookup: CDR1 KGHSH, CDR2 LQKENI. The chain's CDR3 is CASSPPMLLAGVYFSGANVLTF. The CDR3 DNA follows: TGTGCCAGCTCACCACCAATGTTGCTAGCGGGGGTATACTTCTCTGGGGCCAACGTCCTGACTTTC.

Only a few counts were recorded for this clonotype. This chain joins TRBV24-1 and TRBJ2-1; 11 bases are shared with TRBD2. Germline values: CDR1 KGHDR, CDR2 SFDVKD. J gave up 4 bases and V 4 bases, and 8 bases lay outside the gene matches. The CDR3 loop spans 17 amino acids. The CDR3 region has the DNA TGTGCCACCAGTGACTCCTCTACTAGCGGGAGATACAATGAGCAGTTCTTC. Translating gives CATSDSSTSGRYNEQFF.

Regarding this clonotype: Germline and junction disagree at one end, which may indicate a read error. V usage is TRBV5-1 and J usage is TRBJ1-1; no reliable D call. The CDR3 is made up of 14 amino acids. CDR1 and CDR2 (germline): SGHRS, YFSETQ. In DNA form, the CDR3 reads TGCTCCAGCAGCTTAAGACCGCCGAACACTGAAGCTTTCTTT. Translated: CSSSLRPPNTEAFF.

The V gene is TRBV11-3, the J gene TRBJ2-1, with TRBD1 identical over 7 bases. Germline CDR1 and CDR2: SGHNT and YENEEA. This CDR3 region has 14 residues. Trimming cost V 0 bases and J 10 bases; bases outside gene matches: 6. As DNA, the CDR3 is TGTGCCAGCAGCTTAGATGGAGACAGGGACGAGCAGTTCTTC. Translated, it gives CASSLDGDRDEQFF.

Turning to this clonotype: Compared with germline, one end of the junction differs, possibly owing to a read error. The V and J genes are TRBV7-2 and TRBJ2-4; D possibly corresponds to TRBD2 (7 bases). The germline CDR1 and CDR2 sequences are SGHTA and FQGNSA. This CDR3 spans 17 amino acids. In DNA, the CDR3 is TGTGCCAGCAGCCCCTATACGGGGGGCGTGGCCAAAAACATTGAGTACTTC. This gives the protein CASSPYTGGVAKNIEYF.

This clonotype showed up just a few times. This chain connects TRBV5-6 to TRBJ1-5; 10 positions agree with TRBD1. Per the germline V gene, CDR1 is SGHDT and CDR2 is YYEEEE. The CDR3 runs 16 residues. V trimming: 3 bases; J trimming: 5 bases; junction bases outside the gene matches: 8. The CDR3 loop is CASSSIKTGGHQPQHF. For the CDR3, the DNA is TGTGCCAGCAGCTCGATAAAGACAGGGGGCCATCAGCCCCAGCATTTT.

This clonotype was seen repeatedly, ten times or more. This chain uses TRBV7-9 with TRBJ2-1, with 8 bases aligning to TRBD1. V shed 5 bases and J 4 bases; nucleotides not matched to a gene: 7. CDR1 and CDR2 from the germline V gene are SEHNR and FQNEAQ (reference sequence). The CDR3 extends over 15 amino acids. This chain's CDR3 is CASSIRDRYYNEQFF. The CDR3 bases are TGTGCCAGCAGCATCCGGGACAGGTATTACAATGAGCAGTTCTTC. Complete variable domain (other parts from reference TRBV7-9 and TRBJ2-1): DTGVSQNPRHKITKRGQNVTFRCDPISEHNRLYWYRQTLGQGPEFLTYFQNEAQLEKSRLLSDRFSAERPKGSFSTLEIQRTEQGDSAMYLCASSIRDRYYNEQFFGPGTRLTVL.

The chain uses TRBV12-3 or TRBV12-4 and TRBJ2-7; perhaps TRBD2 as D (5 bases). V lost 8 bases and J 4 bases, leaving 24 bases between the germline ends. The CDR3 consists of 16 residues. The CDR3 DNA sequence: TGTGCCAGCGCCCCATTCGGACTTCAGATAGGGTACGAGCAGTACTTC. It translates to CASAPFGLQIGYEQYF.

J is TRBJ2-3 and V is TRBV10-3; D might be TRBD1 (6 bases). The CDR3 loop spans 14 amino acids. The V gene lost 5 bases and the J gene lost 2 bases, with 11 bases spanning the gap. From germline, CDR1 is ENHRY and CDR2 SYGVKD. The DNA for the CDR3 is TGTGCCATCAGTCTCACAGGGCCCACAGATACGCAGTATTTT. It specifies CAISLTGPTDTQYF.

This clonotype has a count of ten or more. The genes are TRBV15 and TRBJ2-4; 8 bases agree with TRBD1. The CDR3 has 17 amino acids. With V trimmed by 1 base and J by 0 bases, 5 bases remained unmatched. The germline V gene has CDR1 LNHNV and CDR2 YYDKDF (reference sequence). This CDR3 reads CATSRGTGRLAKNIQYF. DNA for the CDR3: TGTGCCACCAGCAGAGGGACAGGGAGATTAGCCAAAAACATTCAGTACTTC.

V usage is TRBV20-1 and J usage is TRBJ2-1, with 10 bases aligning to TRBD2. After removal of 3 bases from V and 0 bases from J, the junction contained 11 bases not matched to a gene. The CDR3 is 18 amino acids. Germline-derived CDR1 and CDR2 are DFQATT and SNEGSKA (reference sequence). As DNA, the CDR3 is TGCAGTGCTAGGACCGCTGGACTAGCGGTGATCTCCTACAATGAGCAGTTCTTC. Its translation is CSARTAGLAVISYNEQFF.

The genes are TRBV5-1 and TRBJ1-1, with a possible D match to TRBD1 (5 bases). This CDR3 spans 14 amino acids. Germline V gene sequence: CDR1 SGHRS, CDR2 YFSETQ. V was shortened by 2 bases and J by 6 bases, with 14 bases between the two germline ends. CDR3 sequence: CASSLYQGGAEAFF. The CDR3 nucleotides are TGCGCCAGCAGCTTATATCAGGGTGGAGCTGAAGCTTTCTTT.